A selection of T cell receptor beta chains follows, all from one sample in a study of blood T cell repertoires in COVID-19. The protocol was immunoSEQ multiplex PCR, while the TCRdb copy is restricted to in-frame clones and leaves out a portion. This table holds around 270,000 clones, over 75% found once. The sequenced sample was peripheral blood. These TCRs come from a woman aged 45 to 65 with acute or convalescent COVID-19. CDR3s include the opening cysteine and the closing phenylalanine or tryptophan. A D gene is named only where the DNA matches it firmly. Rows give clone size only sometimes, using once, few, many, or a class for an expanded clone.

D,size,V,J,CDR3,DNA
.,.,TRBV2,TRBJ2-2,CASSEEGAGELFF,TGTGCCAGCAGTGAGGAAGGGGCCGGGGAGCTGTTTTTT
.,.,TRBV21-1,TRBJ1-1,CASSWTDKNTEAFF,TGTGCCAGCAGCTGGACGGACAAGAACACTGAAGCTTTCTTT
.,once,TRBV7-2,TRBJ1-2,CASSQAGEFYGYTF,TGTGCCAGCAGCCAAGCAGGCGAATTCTATGGCTACACCTTC
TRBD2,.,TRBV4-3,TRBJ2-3,CASSQDASGYTDTQYF,TGCGCCAGCAGCCAAGACGCTAGCGGATACACAGATACGCAGTATTTT
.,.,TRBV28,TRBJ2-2,CASSFVLAGNTGELFF,TGTGCCAGCAGTTTTGTGTTGGCGGGAAACACCGGGGAGCTGTTTTTT
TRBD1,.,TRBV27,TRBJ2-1,CASTLGTGGNNEQFF,TGTGCCAGCACCCTCGGGACAGGGGGTAACAATGAGCAGTTCTTC
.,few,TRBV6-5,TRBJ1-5,CASKGGSSNQPQHF,TGTGCCAGCAAAGGAGGATCCAGCAATCAGCCCCAGCATTTT
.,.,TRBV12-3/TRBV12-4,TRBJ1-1,CASSLQGETEAFF,TGTGCCAGCAGTTTGCAGGGTGAAACTGAAGCTTTCTTT
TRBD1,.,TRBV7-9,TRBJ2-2,CASSLDRLNGELFF,TGTGCCAGCAGCTTGGACAGGTTGAACGGGGAGCTGTTTTTT
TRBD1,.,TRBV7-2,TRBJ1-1,CASRKPGQGITFF,TGTGCCAGCAGAAAGCCGGGACAGGGGATAACTTTCTTT
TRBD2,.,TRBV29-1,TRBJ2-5,CSVAGLAGGPVPMETQYF,TGCAGCGTTGCAGGACTAGCGGGAGGGCCAGTCCCCATGGAGACCCAGTACTTC
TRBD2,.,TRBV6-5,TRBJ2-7,CASSRTSGKTYEQYF,TGTGCCAGCAGCCGGACTAGCGGGAAGACCTACGAGCAGTACTTC
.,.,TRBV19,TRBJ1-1,CASSPLWGVSTEAFF,TGTGCCAGTAGTCCTTTGTGGGGGGTGAGCACTGAAGCTTTCTTT
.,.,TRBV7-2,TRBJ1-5,CASSPLAVLSNQPQHF,TGTGCCAGCAGCCCCCTTGCCGTACTTTCCAATCAGCCCCAGCATTTT
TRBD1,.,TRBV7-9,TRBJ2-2,CASSAETGTGELFF,TGTGCCAGCAGCGCGGAGACAGGGACCGGGGAGCTGTTTTTT
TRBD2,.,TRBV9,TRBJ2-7,CASSGYSTSGSSYEQYF,TGTGCCAGCAGCGGTTACTCGACTAGCGGGAGCTCCTACGAGCAGTACTTC
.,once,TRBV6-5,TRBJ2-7,CASGYRPPVSYEQYF,TGTGCCAGCGGCTACAGGCCGCCCGTCTCCTACGAGCAGTACTTC
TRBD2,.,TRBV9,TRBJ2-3,CASSVSGKLDTQYF,TGTGCCAGCAGCGTTAGCGGGAAGCTAGATACGCAGTATTTT
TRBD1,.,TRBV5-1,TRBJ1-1,CASSLGPLGDRGFMNTEAFF,TGCGCCAGCAGCTTGGGGCCACTAGGGGACAGAGGTTTCATGAACACTGAAGCTTTCTTT
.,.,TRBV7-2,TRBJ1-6,CASSLFPAYNSPLHF,TGTGCCAGCAGCTTATTCCCGGCCTATAATTCACCCCTCCACTTT
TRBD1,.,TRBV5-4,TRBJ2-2,CASSPDRGATGELFF,TGTGCCAGCAGCCCGGACAGGGGAGCCACCGGGGAGCTGTTTTTT
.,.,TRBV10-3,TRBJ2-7,CAISEEGQSYEQYF,TGTGCCATCAGTGAGGAGGGTCAGTCCTACGAGCAGTACTTC
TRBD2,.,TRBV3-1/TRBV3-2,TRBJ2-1,CASSRQLAGGGEQFF,TGTGCCAGCAGCCGCCAACTAGCGGGAGGAGGTGAGCAGTTCTTC
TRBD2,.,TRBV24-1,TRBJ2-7,CATSDSREGSDEQYF,TGTGCCACCAGTGACTCAAGGGAGGGTAGCGACGAGCAGTACTTC
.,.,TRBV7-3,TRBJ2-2,CASSLSSGSGELFF,TGTGCCAGCAGCTTATCTTCAGGAAGCGGGGAGCTGTTTTTT
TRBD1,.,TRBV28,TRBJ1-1,CASSPTPGTGFGTEAFF,TGTGCCAGCAGTCCGACTCCCGGGACAGGGTTCGGCACTGAAGCTTTCTTT
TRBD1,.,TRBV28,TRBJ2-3,CASSRRDSRVTQYF,TGTGCCAGCAGTCGCCGGGACAGTCGAGTTACGCAGTATTTT
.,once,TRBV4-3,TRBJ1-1,CASSQDRGFQSFF,TGCGCCAGCAGCCAAGACAGGGGATTCCAGTCTTTCTTT
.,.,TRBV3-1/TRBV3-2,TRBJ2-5,CASSQASWQAQETQYF,TGTGCCAGCAGCCAAGCATCCTGGCAGGCACAAGAGACCCAGTACTTC
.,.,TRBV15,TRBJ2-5,CATSRVRGQETQYF,TGTGCCACCAGCAGAGTTAGGGGACAAGAGACCCAGTACTTC
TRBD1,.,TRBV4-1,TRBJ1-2,CASSQVSGGNYGYTF,TGCGCCAGCAGCCAAGTGTCAGGGGGCAACTATGGCTACACCTTC
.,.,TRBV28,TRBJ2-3,CASSLVGWSASTDTQYF,TGTGCCAGCAGTTTAGTTGGGTGGAGTGCTAGCACAGATACGCAGTATTTT
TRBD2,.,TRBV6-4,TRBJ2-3,CASRRELSTDTQYF,TGTGCCAGCAGGCGGGAGCTTAGCACAGATACGCAGTATTTT
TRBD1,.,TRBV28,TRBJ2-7,CASSLPGGAPGEQYF,TGTGCCAGCAGTCTCCCAGGGGGCGCCCCGGGTGAGCAGTACTTC
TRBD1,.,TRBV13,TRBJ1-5,CASSKQGGKGQPQHF,TGTGCCAGCAGCAAACAGGGGGGGAAGGGTCAGCCCCAGCATTTT
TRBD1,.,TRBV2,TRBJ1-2,CASTYTGGGYGYTF,TGTGCCAGCACCTATACAGGGGGCGGCTATGGCTACACCTTC
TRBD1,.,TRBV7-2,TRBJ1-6,CASSEGTASNSPLHF,TGTGCCAGCAGCGAAGGGACAGCAAGTAATTCACCCCTCCACTTT
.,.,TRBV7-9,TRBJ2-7,CASSSGAVTSYEQYF,TGTGCCAGCAGCTCTGGGGCAGTAACAAGCTACGAGCAGTACTTC
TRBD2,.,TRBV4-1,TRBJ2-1,CASSQEPAGGSNEQFF,TGCGCCAGCAGCCAAGAGCCCGCGGGAGGATCGAATGAGCAGTTCTTC
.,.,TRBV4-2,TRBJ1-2,CASSQGRGDGYTF,TGTGCCAGCAGCCAAGGAAGGGGTGATGGCTACACCTTC
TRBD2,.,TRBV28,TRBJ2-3,CASSFIVLGGTDTQYF,TGTGCCAGCAGTTTTATTGTGCTCGGGGGGACAGATACGCAGTATTTT
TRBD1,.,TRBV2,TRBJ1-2,CASRGQGVHGYTF,TGTGCCAGCAGAGGACAGGGAGTTCACGGCTACACCTTC
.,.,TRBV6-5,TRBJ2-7,CASSYQGLYEQYF,TGTGCCAGCAGTTACCAGGGGCTTTACGAGCAGTACTTC
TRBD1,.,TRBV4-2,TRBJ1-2,CASSPNPGQGTYGYTF,TGTGCCAGCAGCCCGAATCCGGGACAGGGTACCTATGGCTACACCTTC
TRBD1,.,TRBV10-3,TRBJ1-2,CAITPGQGENYGYTF,TGTGCCATCACACCGGGACAGGGGGAAAACTATGGCTACACCTTC
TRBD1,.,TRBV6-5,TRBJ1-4,CASSYSRQGSEKLFF,TGTGCCAGCAGTTACTCGAGACAGGGAAGCGAAAAACTGTTTTTT
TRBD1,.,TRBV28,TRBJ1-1,CASSQASTGGWSGAFF,TGTGCCAGCAGTCAAGCATCGACAGGGGGCTGGTCGGGAGCTTTCTTT
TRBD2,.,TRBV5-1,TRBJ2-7,CASSPLAGGSWEQYF,TGCGCCAGCAGCCCCCTAGCGGGAGGGAGTTGGGAGCAGTACTTC
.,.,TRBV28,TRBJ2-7,CASSLPQQGREQYF,TGTGCCAGCAGTTTACCTCAGCAGGGGCGGGAGCAGTACTTC
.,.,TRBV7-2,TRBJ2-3,CASSLVGSARDTQYF,TGTGCCAGCAGCTTAGTCGGGAGTGCCCGAGATACGCAGTATTTT
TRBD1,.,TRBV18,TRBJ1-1,CASSPGTGSRNEAFF,TGTGCCAGCTCACCCGGGACAGGGTCGCGAAATGAAGCTTTCTTT
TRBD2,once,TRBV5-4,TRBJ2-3,CASSTRTSGRITDTQYF,TGTGCCAGCAGCACCAGGACTAGCGGGAGGATCACAGATACGCAGTATTTT
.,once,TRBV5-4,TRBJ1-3,CASSLDGGNGNTIYF,TGTGCCAGCAGCTTGGACGGGGGGAACGGAAACACCATATATTTT
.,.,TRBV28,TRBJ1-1,CARRVAGREAFF,TGTGCCAGGCGAGTCGCGGGGAGGGAAGCTTTCTTT
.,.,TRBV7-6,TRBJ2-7,CASSLGTGRGYEQYF,TGTGCCAGCAGCTTAGGGACAGGGCGGGGGTACGAGCAGTACTTC
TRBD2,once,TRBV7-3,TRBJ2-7,CASSFALPNSGRADEQYF,TGTGCCAGCAGCTTTGCACTACCTAATAGCGGGAGGGCCGACGAGCAGTACTTC
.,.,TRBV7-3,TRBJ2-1,CASSLWTAGRGNEQFF,TGTGCCAGCAGCTTATGGACGGCTGGCCGGGGCAATGAGCAGTTCTTC
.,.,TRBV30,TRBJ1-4,CACRHRNNEKLFF,TGTGCCTGCCGGCACAGAAATAATGAAAAACTGTTTTTT
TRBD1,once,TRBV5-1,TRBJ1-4,CASSLVAGGEKLFF,TGCGCCAGCAGCTTGGTTGCAGGGGGGGAAAAACTGTTTTTT
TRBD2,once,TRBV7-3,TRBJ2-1,CASSLAPYLGGRYFF,TGTGCCAGCAGCTTAGCACCCTATCTTGGCGGGAGGTATTTCTTC